A single count supports the clone carrying this T cell receptor beta chain. These data come from a study of cytomegalovirus exposure and HLA in healthy donors. The CDR3 has 14 amino acids. CDR1 is MNHEY and CDR2 is SMNVEV in the germline V gene (reference sequence). Deletions cut 5 bases from V and 4 bases from J, with 14 bases between. TCRdb keeps only in-frame clones here, not all; method: immunoSEQ multiplex PCR. The data contain roughly 120,000 clones, 70% to 90% of them singletons. The origin of this receptor is a woman aged 25-40 years in good health and CMV-seronegative. Sequencing was done on a sample of PBMCs. The chain uses TRBV27 and TRBJ2-5; D is perhaps TRBD1 (5 bases). This CDR3 is CASSAGSRRETQYF. The CDR3 DNA follows: TGTGCCAGCAGTGCAGGGTCTCGGCGAGAGACCCAGTACTTC.